The T cell receptor beta chain described here comes from a study of blood T cell repertoires in COVID-19. Per germline, CDR1 LNHNV and CDR2 YYDKDF (reference sequence). The CDR3 loop spans 15 amino acids. With 0 bases clipped from V and 12 bases from J, the junction kept 6 bases outside the gene matches. The method was immunoSEQ multiplex PCR; TCRdb's version includes in-frame clones alone and lacks a portion of them. The sample holds approximately 170,000 clones; 75% to 85% are singletons and the top ten take approximately 10%. This chain connects TRBV15 to TRBJ1-6; 9 bases align to TRBD1. This receptor was taken from a human donor in a cohort sampled during active COVID-19. The sequenced material came from peripheral blood. CDR3 sequence (DNA): TGTGCCACCAGCAGAGATACAGGGGGCATAGTACCCCTCCACTTT. The encoded protein is CATSRDTGGIVPLHF.